Following are 20 T cell receptor beta chains from one sample sequenced in a study of identical twins' blood T cells. TCRdb re-analysed the 5' RACE reads in MiXCR, keeping a single row per CDR3 protein. The sample lists hundreds of thousands of distinct CDR3 sequences, roughly 30% occurring once. The sample comprised PBMCs. These receptors came from a woman aged 18 to 50 in good health.

The chain combines TRBV2 with TRBJ2-5, with 10 bases that match TRBD2. This CDR3 is 13 amino acids long. The V and J ends lost 7 bases and 12 bases, in that order; junction bases with no gene match: 11. The germline V gene encodes CDR1 SNHLY and CDR2 FYNNEI. The CDR3 protein is CASILDLAGAEYF. CDR3 nucleotide sequence: TGTGCCAGCATTCTCGATCTAGCGGGGGCAGAGTACTTC. Based on the CDR3 plus reference TRBV2 and TRBJ2-5, the full variable domain is EPEVTQTPSHQVTQMGQEVILRCVPISNHLYFYWYRQILGQKVEFLVSFYNNEISEKSEIFDDQFSVERPDGSNFTLKIRSTKLEDSAMYFCASILDLAGAEYFGPGTRLLVL.

This clonotype came up once. This chain joins TRBV20-1 and TRBJ1-2; TRBD1 is a possible D gene (5 bases). V lost 2 bases to trimming and J lost 5 bases, with 15 bases between them. The germline CDR1 and CDR2 sequences are DFQATT and SNEGSKA (reference sequence). The CDR3 consists of 14 residues. Here the CDR3 reads CSARSSGGWYGYTF. The CDR3 nucleotides read TGCAGTGCTAGAAGTAGTGGGGGGTGGTATGGCTACACCTTC.

This clonotype has just a few counts. The chain links TRBV2 to TRBJ2-1; D may match TRBD1 or TRBD2 (5 bases each). V was clipped by 6 bases and J by 5 bases, with 11 bases between them. There are 13 residues in the CDR3. The germline gives CDR1 SNHLY, CDR2 FYNNEI. The CDR3 protein is CASRPGAHNEQFF. The DNA of the CDR3 is TGTGCCAGCAGGCCCGGGGCCCACAATGAGCAGTTCTTC.

The gene calls are TRBV19 and TRBJ1-1, with a tentative D call TRBD1 (5 bases). Trimming took 5 bases from V and 8 from J, leaving 18 bases between them. The CDR3 length is 14 residues. Germline CDR1 LNHDA, CDR2 SQIVND (reference sequence). The CDR3 nucleotides read TGTGCCAGTAGTCCAACGGGACCCCCGGAGGAAGCTTTCTTT. This sequence encodes CASSPTGPPEEAFF.

This clonotype was seen more than once but under ten times. The chain couples TRBV7-9 to TRBJ1-6; the D gene is possibly TRBD1 (5 bases). There are 13 residues in the CDR3. Germline CDR1 is SEHNR and CDR2 is FQNEAQ (reference sequence). Trimming removed 1 base from V and 10 bases from J, with 8 bases in between. In nucleotides, the CDR3 is TGTGCCAGCAGCTTAGGGGGGGAATCACCCCTCCACTTT. Residues: CASSLGGESPLHF. The complete variable domain, with remaining parts taken from reference TRBV7-9 and TRBJ1-6, reads DTGVSQNPRHKITKRGQNVTFRCDPISEHNRLYWYRQTLGQGPEFLTYFQNEAQLEKSRLLSDRFSAERPKGSFSTLEIQRTEQGDSAMYLCASSLGGESPLHFGNGTRLTVT.

As regards this clonotype: This may be a read error, as it is one base from a much larger clone. The rearrangement uses TRBV29-1 and TRBJ2-3; 10 bases line up with TRBD1. Germline CDR1 is SQVTM and CDR2 is ANQGSEA. This CDR3 region has 15 residues. The ends lost 7 bases at V and 4 bases at J; junction bases unmatched: 11. CDR3 nucleotide sequence: TGCAGCGAATCTAGGAGGGACAGGGGTGCAGATACGCAGTATTTT. It codes for CSESRRDRGADTQYF.

The rearrangement links TRBV30 to TRBJ2-7; the match to TRBD1 covers 7 bases. CDR1 GTSNPN and CDR2 SVGIG come from the germline V gene (reference sequence). The junction had 11 bases not matched to a gene; V was cut back by 5 bases and J by 4 bases. The CDR3 loop spans 14 amino acids. The CDR3 DNA follows: TGTGCCTGGTGTAGGACAGGCCCCCTTTACGAGCAGTACTTC. Protein: CAWCRTGPLYEQYF. The variable domain in full, completed from reference TRBV30 and TRBJ2-7, reads SQTIHQWPATLVQPVGSPLSLECTVEGTSNPNLYWYRQAAGRGLQLLFYSVGIGQISSEVPQNLSASRPQDRQFILSSKKLLLSDSGFYLCAWCRTGPLYEQYFGPGTRLTVT.

The genes are TRBV5-1 and TRBJ2-1, with 8 positions matching TRBD1. Per germline, CDR1 SGHRS and CDR2 YFSETQ. This CDR3 spans 16 amino acids. Trimming at V came to 0 bases and at J to 0 bases, leaving 2 bases not matched to a gene. The CDR3 is CASSLAGQVSYNEQFF. CDR3 nucleotide sequence: TGCGCCAGCAGCTTGGCGGGACAGGTCTCCTACAATGAGCAGTTCTTC. Together with reference TRBV5-1 and TRBJ2-1, the CDR3 gives the full variable domain: KAGVTQTPRYLIKTRGQQVTLSCSPISGHRSVSWYQQTPGQGLQFLFEYFSETQRNKGNFPGRFSGRQFSNSRSEMNVSTLELGDSALYLCASSLAGQVSYNEQFFGPGTRLTVL.

The chain employs TRBV9 and TRBJ2-7; D tentatively fits TRBD1 or TRBD2 (7 bases each). CDR3 length: 14 residues. Trimming took 4 bases from V and 2 from J, leaving 13 bases between them. The germline V gene encodes CDR1 SGDLS and CDR2 YYNGEE. CDR3 in DNA: TGTGCCAGCAGCAGGGGGGGGACAGCCTACGAGCAGTACTTC. It codes for CASSRGGTAYEQYF.

The V call is TRBV9, the J call TRBJ2-1, with 9 bases identical to TRBD2. Germline CDR1 reads SGDLS; CDR2 reads YYNGEE. This CDR3 spans 15 amino acids. V dropped 3 bases and J dropped 4; count of bases not matched to a gene: 5. The DNA for the CDR3 is TGTGCCAGCAGCGCCCTAGCGGGAATGTACAATGAGCAGTTCTTC. Protein sequence: CASSALAGMYNEQFF.

This clonotype was detected ten times or more. The chain joins TRBV20-1 to TRBJ1-1, with D unclear. Trimming took off 3 bases at V and 3 bases at J, with 11 bases between the two ends. CDR3 size: 13 residues. Per the germline V gene, CDR1 is DFQATT and CDR2 is SNEGSKA (reference sequence). The CDR3 loop reads CSAREGPDTEAFF. Written as DNA, the CDR3 is TGCAGTGCTAGGGAAGGGCCGGACACTGAAGCTTTCTTT.

This clonotype was seen repeatedly, ten times or more. The V and J genes are TRBV29-1 and TRBJ2-1, with 11 positions matching TRBD2. The V gene end was trimmed by 6 bases and the J gene end by 4 bases; junction bases not matched to a gene: 14. This CDR3 contains 17 residues. In germline, CDR1 is SQVTM, CDR2 ANQGSEA. As DNA, the CDR3 is TGCAGCGTCGGACCTACACTGGGACTAGCGGAGTACAATGAGCAGTTCTTC. Amino acid sequence: CSVGPTLGLAEYNEQFF.

The chain has TRBV10-2 and TRBJ1-6; 8 bases are a match to TRBD1. CDR1 and CDR2 from the germline V gene are WSHSY and SAAADI. J was trimmed by 3 bases and V by 6 bases; bases with no gene match: 4. The CDR3 has 15 residues. The CDR3 DNA reads TGCGCCAGCAGGGATACAGGGGGCTATAATTCACCCCTCCACTTT. Translation gives CASRDTGGYNSPLHF.

This clonotype was observed a handful of times. V gene TRBV19 combines with J gene TRBJ1-4, with 8 bases identical to TRBD1. This CDR3 spans 16 amino acids. CDR1 and CDR2 from the germline V gene are LNHDA and SQIVND (reference sequence). V was pared by 6 bases and J by 2 bases, with 8 bases of the junction left unmatched. The chain's CDR3 is CASRTGVLATNEKLFF. The CDR3 DNA reads as TGTGCCAGTAGGACAGGGGTTTTGGCTACTAATGAAAAACTGTTTTTT.

The chain employs TRBV18 and TRBJ1-2, with a possible D match to TRBD1 (5 bases). There are 13 residues in the CDR3. Germline CDR1 is KGHSH and CDR2 is LQKENI. V was shortened by 3 bases and J by 7 bases, with 12 bases between the two germline ends. As DNA, the CDR3 is TGTGCCAGCTCACCGTCGCAGGGAGGTGGCTACACCTTC. Translation: CASSPSQGGGYTF. The full variable domain, rest sourced from reference TRBV18 and TRBJ1-2, is NAGVMQNPRHLVRRRGQEARLRCSPMKGHSHVYWYRQLPEEGLKFMVYLQKENIIDESGMPKERFSAEFPKEGPSILRIQQVVRGDSAAYFCASSPSQGGGYTFGSGTRLTVV.

CDR3 nucleotide sequence: TGCAGTGCTAGAAATCCGGAGTACAATGAGCAGTTCTTC. Amino acids: CSARNPEYNEQFF. The V and J genes are TRBV20-1 and TRBJ2-1; no clear D gene. CDR3 length: 13 residues. Germline-derived CDR1 and CDR2 are DFQATT and SNEGSKA (reference sequence). V lost 2 bases to trimming and J lost 4 bases, with 9 bases between them.

The chain uses TRBV20-1 and TRBJ2-1; D is unresolved. CDR1 DFQATT and CDR2 SNEGSKA come from the germline V gene (reference sequence). CDR3 length: 14 residues. The CDR3 sequence: CTTKVPGTYNEQFF. The DNA of the CDR3 is TGCACCACAAAAGTCCCCGGCACCTACAATGAGCAGTTCTTC.

V gene TRBV20-1 combines with J gene TRBJ1-4, with 7 nucleotides matching TRBD1. Losses at the gene ends were 3 bases for V and 10 bases for J; bases not matched to a gene: 11. Germline V CDR1 and CDR2: DFQATT, SNEGSKA (reference sequence). This CDR3 comprises 14 residues. CDR3 residues: CSASDRALEGKLFF. In nucleotides, the CDR3 is TGCAGTGCTAGCGACAGGGCGTTGGAGGGAAAACTGTTTTTT.

With regard to this clonotype: Mismatch with germline at one junction end may stem from a read error. The V and J genes are TRBV4-1 and TRBJ1-5; D not resolved. The length of the CDR3 is 13 residues. Looked up from germline, CDR1 is MGHRA and CDR2 is YSYEKL. The CDR3 loop reads CASSKEAGQPQHF. CDR3 bases: TGCGCCAGCAGCAAAGAAGCGGGTCAGCCCCAGCATTTT.

The rearrangement uses TRBV7-9 and TRBJ2-1; TRBD2 is a possible D gene (6 bases). The CDR3 extends over 14 amino acids. V was shortened by 5 bases and J by 3 bases, with 11 bases between the two germline ends. The germline V gene encodes CDR1 SEHNR and CDR2 FQNEAQ (reference sequence). The CDR3 is CASSPGLLYNEQFF. The CDR3 bases are TGTGCCAGCAGCCCGGGACTCCTCTACAATGAGCAGTTCTTC.